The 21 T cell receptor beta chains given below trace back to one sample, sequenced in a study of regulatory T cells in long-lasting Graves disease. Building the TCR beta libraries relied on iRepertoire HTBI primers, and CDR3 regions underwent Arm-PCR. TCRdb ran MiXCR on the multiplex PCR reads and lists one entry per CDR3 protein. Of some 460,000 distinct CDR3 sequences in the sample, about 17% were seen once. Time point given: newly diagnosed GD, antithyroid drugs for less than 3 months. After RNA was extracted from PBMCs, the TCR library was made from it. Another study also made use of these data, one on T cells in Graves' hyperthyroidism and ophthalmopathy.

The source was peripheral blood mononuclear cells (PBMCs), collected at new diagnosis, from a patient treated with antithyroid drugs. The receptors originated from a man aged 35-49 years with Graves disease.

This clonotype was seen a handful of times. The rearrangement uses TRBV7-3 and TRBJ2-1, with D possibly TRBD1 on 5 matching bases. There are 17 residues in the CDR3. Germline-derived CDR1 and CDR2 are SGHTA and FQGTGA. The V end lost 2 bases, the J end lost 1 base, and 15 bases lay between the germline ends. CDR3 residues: CASSLRPPSGSYNEQFF. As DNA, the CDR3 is TGTGCCAGCAGCTTACGTCCCCCATCAGGGTCCTACAATGAGCAGTTCTTC.

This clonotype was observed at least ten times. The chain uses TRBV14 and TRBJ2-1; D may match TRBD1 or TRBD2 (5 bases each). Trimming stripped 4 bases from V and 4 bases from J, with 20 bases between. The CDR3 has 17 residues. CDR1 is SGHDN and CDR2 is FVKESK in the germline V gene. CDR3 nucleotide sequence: TGTGCCAGCAGCCTTACCCACGGGGCGATGGGATACAATGAGCAGTTCTTC. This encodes CASSLTHGAMGYNEQFF.

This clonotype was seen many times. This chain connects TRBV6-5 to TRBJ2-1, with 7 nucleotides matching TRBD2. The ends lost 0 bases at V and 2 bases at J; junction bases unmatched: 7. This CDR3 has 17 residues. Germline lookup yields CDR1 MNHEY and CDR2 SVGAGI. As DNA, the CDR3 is TGTGCCAGCAGTTACTCACCTGCTAGCGGCACCTACAATGAGCAGTTCTTC. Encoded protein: CASSYSPASGTYNEQFF.

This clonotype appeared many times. The CDR3 DNA reads TGTGCCAGCAGCCCTCGACAGATACTTCAAGAGACCCAGTACTTC. Translated: CASSPRQILQETQYF. The chain links TRBV3-1 to TRBJ2-5, with D tentatively TRBD1 (5 bases). V gave up 4 bases and J gave up 2 bases, with 14 bases separating them. The CDR3 covers 15 residues. Germline V lookup: CDR1 LGHDT, CDR2 YNNKEL (reference sequence).

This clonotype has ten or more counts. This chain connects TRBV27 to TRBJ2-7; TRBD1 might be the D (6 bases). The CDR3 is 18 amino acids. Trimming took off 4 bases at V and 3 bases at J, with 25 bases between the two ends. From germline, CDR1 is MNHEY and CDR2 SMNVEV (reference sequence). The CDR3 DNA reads TGTGCCAGCAGTTCCCGACAGGAGAAGTCGAGACTCTACTACGAGCAGTACTTC. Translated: CASSSRQEKSRLYYEQYF.

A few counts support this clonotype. The DNA of the CDR3 is TGTGCCACCGAAGCCAAGACTAGCGGGAAAGGCGAGCAGTACTTC. It is translated as CATEAKTSGKGEQYF. This rearrangement joins TRBV10-3 to TRBJ2-7, with 11 nucleotides matching TRBD2. The CDR3 is 15 amino acids. The germline V gene encodes CDR1 ENHRY and CDR2 SYGVKD. Trimming cost V 10 bases and J 6 bases; bases outside gene matches: 14.

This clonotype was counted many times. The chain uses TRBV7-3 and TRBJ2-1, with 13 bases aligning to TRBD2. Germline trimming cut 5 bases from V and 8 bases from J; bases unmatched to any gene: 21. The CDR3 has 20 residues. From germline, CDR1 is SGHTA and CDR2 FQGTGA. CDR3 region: CASSGPDRGRLAGGRDEQFF. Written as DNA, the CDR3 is TGTGCCAGCAGCGGACCGGACAGGGGGCGACTAGCGGGAGGACGGGATGAGCAGTTCTTC.

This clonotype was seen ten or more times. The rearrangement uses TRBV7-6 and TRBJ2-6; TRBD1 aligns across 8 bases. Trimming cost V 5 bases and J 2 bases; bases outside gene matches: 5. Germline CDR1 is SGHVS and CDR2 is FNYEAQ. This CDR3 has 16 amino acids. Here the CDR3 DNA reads TGTGCCAGCAGCGCCAGGGGGCCAACTGGGGCCAACGTCCTGACTTTC. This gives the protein CASSARGPTGANVLTF.

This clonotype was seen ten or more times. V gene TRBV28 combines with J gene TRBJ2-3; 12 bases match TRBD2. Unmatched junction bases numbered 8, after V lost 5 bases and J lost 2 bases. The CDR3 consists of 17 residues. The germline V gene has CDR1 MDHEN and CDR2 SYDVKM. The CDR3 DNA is TGTGCCAGCAGTCCGACAGGACTAGCGGGACTCACAGATACGCAGTATTTT. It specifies CASSPTGLAGLTDTQYF.

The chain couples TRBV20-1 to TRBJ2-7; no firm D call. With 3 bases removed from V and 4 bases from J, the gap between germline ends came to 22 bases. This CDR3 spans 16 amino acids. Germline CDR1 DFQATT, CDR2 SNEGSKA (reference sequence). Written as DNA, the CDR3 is TGCAGTGCTAGTCGTACTCCGACTTGGGAAAAATACGAGCAGTACTTC. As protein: CSASRTPTWEKYEQYF.

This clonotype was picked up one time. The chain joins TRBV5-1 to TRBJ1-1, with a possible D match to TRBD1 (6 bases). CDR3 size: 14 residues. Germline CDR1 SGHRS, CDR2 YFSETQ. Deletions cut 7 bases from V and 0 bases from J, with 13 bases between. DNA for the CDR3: TGCGCCAGCGGCAAGGACAGTGTGAACACTGAAGCTTTCTTT. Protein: CASGKDSVNTEAFF.

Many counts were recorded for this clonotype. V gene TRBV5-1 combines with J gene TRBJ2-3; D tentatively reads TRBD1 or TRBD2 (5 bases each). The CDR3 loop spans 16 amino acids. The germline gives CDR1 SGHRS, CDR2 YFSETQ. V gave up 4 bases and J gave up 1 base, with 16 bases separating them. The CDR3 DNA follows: TGCGCCAGCAGCCTGGGGGTACAAGGAGGCACAGATACGCAGTATTTT. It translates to CASSLGVQGGTDTQYF.

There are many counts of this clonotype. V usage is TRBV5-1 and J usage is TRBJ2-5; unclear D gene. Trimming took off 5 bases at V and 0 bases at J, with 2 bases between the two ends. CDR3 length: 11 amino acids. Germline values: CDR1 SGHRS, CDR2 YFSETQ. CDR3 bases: TGCGCCAGCAGGGACCAAGAGACCCAGTACTTC. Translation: CASRDQETQYF.

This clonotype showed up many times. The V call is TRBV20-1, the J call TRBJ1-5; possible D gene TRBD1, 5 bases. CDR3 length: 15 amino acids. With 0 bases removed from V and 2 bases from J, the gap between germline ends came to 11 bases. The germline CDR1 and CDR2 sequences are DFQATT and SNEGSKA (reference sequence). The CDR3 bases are TGCAGTGCTAGAGATCTGGGGGGTCGCAATCAGCCCCAGCATTTT. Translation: CSARDLGGRNQPQHF.

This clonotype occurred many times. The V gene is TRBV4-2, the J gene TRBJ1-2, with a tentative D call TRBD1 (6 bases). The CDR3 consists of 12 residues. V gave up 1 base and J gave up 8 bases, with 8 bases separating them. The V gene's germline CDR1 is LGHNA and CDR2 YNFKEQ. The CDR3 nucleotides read TGTGCCAGCAGCCAAGGACAGGAGGGCTACACCTTC. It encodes CASSQGQEGYTF.

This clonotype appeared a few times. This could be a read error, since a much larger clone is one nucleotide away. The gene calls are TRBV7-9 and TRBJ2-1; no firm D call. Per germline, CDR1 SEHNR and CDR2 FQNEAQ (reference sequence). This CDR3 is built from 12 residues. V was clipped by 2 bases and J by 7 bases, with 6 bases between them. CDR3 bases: TGTGCCAGCAGCTTAAACAAAAATGAGCAGTTCTTC. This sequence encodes CASSLNKNEQFF.

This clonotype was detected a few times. DNA of the CDR3: TGTGCCAGCAGCCCCCGAAAGGGATATACGCAGTATTTT. The encoded protein is CASSPRKGYTQYF. This chain connects TRBV3-1 to TRBJ2-3; no clear D gene. CDR3 length: 13 residues. The V gene's germline CDR1 is LGHDT and CDR2 YNNKEL (reference sequence). Trimming stripped 4 bases from V and 7 bases from J, with 12 bases between.

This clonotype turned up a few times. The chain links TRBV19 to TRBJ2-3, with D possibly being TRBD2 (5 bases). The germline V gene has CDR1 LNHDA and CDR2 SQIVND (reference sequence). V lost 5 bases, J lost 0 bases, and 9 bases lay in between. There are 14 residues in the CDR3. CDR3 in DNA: TGTGCCAGTAGTGGCGGACTCAGCACAGATACGCAGTATTTT. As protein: CASSGGLSTDTQYF.

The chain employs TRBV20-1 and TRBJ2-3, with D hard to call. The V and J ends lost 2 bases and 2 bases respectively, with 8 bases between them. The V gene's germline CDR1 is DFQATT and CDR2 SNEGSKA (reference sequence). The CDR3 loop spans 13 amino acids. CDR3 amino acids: CSARRFVTDTQYF. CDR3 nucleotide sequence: TGCAGTGCTAGAAGGTTTGTCACAGATACGCAGTATTTT.

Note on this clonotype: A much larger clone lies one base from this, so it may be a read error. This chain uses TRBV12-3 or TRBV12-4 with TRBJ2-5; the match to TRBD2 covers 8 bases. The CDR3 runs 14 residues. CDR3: CASRLAGSSNEQYF. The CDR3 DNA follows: TGTGCCAGCAGATTAGCGGGATCGAGCAATGAGCAGTACTTC.

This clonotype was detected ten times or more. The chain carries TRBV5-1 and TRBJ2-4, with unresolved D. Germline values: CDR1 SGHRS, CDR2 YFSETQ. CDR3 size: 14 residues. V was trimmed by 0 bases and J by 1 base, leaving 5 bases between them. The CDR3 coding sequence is TGCGCCAGCAGCTTGGAAGGGGCCAAAAACATTCAGTACTTC. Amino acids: CASSLEGAKNIQYF.